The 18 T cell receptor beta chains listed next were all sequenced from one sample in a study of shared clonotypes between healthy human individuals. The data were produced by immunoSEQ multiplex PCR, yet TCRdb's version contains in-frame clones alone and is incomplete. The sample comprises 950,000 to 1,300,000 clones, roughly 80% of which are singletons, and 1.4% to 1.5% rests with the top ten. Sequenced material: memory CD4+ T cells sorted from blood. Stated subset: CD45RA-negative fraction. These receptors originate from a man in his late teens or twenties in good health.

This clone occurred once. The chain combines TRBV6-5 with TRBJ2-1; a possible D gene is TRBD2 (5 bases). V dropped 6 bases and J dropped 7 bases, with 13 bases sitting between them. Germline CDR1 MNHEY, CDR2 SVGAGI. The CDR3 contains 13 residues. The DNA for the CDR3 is TGTGCCAGCAGCCCCCGGGGTGTGAATGAGCAGTTCTTC. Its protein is CASSPRGVNEQFF.

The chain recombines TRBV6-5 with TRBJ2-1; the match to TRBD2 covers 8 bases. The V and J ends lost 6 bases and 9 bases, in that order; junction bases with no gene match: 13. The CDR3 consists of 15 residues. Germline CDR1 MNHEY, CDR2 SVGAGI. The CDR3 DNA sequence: TGTGCCAGCAGAACCGCAGTGGCGGGAGGAGGTGAGCAGTTCTTC. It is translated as CASRTAVAGGGEQFF.

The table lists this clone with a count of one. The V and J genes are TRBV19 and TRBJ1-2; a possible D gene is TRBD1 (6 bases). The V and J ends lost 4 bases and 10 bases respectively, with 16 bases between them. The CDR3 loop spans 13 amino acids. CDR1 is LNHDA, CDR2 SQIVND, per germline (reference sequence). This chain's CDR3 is CASSRTESMFYTF. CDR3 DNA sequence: TGTGCCAGTAGTAGGACAGAGTCTATGTTCTACACCTTC.

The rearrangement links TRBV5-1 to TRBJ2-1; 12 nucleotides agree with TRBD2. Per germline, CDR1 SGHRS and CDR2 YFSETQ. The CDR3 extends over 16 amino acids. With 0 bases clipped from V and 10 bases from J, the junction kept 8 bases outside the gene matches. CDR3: CASSLGTSGGQKEQFF. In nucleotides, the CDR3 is TGCGCCAGCAGCTTGGGTACTAGCGGGGGGCAGAAGGAGCAGTTCTTC.

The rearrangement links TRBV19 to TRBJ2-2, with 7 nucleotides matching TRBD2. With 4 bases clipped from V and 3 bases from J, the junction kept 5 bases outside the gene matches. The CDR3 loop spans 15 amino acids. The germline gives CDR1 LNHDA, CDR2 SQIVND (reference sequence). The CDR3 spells CASSRKREYTGELFF. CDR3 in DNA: TGTGCCAGTAGTAGGAAGCGGGAATACACCGGGGAGCTGTTTTTT.

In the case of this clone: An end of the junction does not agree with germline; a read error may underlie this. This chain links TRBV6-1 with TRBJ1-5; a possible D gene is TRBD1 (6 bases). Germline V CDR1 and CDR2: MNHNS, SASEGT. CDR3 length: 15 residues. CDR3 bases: TGTGCCATCAGTGAAGGGGGGGCCGTCAATCAGCCCCAGCATTTT. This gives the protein CAISEGGAVNQPQHF.

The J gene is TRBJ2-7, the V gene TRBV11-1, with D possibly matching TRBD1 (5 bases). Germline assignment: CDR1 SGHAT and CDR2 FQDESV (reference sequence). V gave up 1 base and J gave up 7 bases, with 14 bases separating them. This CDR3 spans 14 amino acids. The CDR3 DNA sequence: TGTGCCAGCAGCTTAGTGTCACAGGCCGGTGAGCAGTACTTC. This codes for CASSLVSQAGEQYF.

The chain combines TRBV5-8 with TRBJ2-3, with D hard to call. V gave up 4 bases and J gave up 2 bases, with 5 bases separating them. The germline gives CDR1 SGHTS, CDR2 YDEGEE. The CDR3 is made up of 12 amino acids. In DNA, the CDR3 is TGTGCCAGCAGCCAGATCACAGATACGCAGTATTTT. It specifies CASSQITDTQYF. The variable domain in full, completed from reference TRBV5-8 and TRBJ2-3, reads EAGVTQSPTHLIKTRGQQATLRCSPISGHTSVYWYQQALGLGLQFLLWYDEGEERNRGNFPPRFSGRQFPNYSSELNVNALELEDSALYLCASSQITDTQYFGPGTRLTVL.

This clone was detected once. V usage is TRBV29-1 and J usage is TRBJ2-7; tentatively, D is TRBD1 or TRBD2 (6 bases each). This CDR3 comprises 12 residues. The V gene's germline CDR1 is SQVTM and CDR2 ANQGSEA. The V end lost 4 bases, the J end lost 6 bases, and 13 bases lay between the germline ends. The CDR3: CSVGGASSEQYF. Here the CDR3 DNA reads TGCAGCGTTGGGGGGGCGTCAAGCGAGCAGTACTTC.

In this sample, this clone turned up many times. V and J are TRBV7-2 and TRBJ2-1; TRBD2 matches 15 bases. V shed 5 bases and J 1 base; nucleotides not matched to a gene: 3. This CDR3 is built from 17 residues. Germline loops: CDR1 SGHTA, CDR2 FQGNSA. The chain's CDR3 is CASSAGTSGRSYNEQFF. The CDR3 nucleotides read TGTGCCAGCAGCGCGGGGACTAGCGGGAGGTCCTACAATGAGCAGTTCTTC.

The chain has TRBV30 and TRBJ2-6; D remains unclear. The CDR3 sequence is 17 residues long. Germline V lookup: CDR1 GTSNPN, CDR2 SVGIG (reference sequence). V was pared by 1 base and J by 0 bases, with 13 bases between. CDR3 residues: CAWSASRTSSGANVLTF. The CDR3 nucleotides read TGTGCCTGGAGTGCTTCGCGGACGAGCTCTGGGGCCAACGTCCTGACTTTC.

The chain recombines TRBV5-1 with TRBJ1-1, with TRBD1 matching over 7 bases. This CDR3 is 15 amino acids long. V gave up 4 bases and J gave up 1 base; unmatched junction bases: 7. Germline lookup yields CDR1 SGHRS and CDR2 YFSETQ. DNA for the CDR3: TGCGCCAGCAGCCCAGAGGGACAGAGGAACACTGAAGCTTTCTTT. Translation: CASSPEGQRNTEAFF.

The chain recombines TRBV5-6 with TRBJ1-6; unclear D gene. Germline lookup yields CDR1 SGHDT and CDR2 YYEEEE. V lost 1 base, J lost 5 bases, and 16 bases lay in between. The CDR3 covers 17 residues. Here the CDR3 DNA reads TGTGCCAGCAGCTTGTTGCCCTTCGCTTTAGATAATTCACCCCTCCACTTT. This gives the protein CASSLLPFALDNSPLHF.

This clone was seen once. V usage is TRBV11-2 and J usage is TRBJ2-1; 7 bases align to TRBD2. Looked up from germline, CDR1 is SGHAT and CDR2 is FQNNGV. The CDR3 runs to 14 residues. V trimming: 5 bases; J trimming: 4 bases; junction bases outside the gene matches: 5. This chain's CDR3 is CASSPTGGYNEQFF. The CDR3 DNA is TGTGCCAGCAGCCCAACCGGGGGGTACAATGAGCAGTTCTTC.

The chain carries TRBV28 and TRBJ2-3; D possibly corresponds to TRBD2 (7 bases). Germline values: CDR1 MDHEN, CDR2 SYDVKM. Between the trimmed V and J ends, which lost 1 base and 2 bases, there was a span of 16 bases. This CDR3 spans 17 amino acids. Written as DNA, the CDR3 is TGTGCCAGCAGTTTATACGATTTGGGGGGGGCCACAGATACGCAGTATTTT. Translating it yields CASSLYDLGGATDTQYF.

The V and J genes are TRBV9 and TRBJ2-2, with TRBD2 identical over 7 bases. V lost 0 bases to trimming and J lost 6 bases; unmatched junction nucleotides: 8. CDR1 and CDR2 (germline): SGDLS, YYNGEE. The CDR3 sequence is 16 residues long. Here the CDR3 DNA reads TGTGCCAGCAGCGTAGTCAGGGCGGGAGAGGCCGGGGAGCTGTTTTTT. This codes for CASSVVRAGEAGELFF. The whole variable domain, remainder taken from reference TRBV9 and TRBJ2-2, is DSGVTQTPKHLITATGQRVTLRCSPRSGDLSVYWYQQSLDQGLQFLIQYYNGEERAKGNILERFSAQQFPDLHSELNLSSLELGDSALYFCASSVVRAGEAGELFFGEGSRLTVL.

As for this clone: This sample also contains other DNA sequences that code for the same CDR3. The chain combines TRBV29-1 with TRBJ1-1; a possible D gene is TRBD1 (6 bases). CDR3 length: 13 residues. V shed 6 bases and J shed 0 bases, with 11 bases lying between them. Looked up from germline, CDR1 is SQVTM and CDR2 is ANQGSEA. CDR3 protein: CSVTGHLNTEAFF. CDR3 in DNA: TGCAGCGTGACGGGACACCTGAACACTGAAGCTTTCTTT.

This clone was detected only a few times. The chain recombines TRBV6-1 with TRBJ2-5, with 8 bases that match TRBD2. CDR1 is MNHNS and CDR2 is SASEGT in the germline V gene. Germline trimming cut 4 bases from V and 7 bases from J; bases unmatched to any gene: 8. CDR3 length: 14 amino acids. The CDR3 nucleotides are TGTGCCAGCAGTGCCTACGGGGGGGACGGGACCCAGTACTTC. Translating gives CASSAYGGDGTQYF.